The sequence of this TCR beta chain was determined in a study of T cell responses to AZD1222 COVID-19 vaccine. As for the study in general: Second doses were pooled across both intervals (about 4 or about 12 weeks). Study findings and constraints: Of the AZD1222 recipients, only five to seven were seropositive at baseline. Spike-specific TCR depth and breadth grew after two AZD1222 doses. CD4 TCRs associated with vaccination spanned spike, dominating at 160-218 and 743-854.

Using immunoSEQ multiplex PCR, the repertoire was profiled, and TCRdb retains in-frame clones only, with some absent. The sample includes approximately 110,000 clones, roughly 87% seen only once; the top ten take roughly 9.8%. CDR3 length: 16 amino acids. CDR1 SQVTM and CDR2 ANQGSEA come from the germline V gene. J gave up 5 bases and V 2 bases, and 7 bases lay outside the gene matches. This clone turned up a few times. Its specificity is unknown. This specimen was peripheral blood, taken on day 0 of AZD1222 vaccination. V is TRBV29-1 and J is TRBJ2-3; 13 bases map to TRBD2. The TCR originated in an adult in good health. The CDR3 spells CSVEQTSGGARDTQYF. The CDR3 DNA follows: TGCAGCGTTGAACAAACTAGCGGGGGGGCTCGAGATACGCAGTATTTT.